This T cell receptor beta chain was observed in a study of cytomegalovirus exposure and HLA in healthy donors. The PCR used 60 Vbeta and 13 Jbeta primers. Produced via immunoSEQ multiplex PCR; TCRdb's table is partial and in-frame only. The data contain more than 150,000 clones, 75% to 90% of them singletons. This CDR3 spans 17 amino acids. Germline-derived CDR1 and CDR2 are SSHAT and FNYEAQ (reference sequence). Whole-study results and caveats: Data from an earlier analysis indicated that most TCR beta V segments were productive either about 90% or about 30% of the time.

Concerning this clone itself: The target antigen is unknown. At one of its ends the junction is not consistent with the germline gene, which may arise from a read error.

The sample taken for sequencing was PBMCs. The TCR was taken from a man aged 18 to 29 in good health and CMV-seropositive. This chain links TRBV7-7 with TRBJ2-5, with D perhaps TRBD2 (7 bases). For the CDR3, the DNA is TGTGCTAGCAGCTTAGCGTACCGGGGGGACACCCAAGAGACCCAGTACTTC. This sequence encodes CASSLAYRGDTQETQYF.